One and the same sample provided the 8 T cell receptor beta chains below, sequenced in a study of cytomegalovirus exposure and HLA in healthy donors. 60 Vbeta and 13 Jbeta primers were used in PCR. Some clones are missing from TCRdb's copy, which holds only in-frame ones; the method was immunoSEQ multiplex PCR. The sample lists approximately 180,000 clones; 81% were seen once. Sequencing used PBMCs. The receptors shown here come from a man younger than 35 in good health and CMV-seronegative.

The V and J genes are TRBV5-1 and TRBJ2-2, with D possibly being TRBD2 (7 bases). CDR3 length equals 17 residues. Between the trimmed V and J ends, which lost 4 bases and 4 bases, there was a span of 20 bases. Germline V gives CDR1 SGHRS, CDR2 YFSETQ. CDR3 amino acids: CASSRRGAGVGTGELFF. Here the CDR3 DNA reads TGCGCCAGCAGCCGGAGGGGGGCGGGAGTCGGCACCGGGGAGCTGTTTTTT.

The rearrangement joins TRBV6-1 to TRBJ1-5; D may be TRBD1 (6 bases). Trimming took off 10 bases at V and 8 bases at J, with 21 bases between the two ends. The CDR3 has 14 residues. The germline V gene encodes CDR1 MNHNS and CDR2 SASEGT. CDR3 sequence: CATLTGIRSEPQHF. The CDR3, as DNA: TGTGCCACCCTAACAGGGATTCGATCAGAGCCCCAGCATTTT.

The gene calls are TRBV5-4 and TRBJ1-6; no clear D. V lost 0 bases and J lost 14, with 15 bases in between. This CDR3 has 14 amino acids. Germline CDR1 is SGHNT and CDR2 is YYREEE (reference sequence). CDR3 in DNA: TGTGCCAGCAGCTTGGACCTAAACCTTCTATCCCTCCACTTT. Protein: CASSLDLNLLSLHF.

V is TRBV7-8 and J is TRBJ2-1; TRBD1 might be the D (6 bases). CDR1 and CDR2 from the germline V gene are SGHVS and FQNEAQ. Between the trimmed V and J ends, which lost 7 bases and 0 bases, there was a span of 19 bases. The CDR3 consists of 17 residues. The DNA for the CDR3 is TGTGCCAGCACAGACCGGCCAGGACAGAGCTCCTACAATGAGCAGTTCTTC. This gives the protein CASTDRPGQSSYNEQFF.

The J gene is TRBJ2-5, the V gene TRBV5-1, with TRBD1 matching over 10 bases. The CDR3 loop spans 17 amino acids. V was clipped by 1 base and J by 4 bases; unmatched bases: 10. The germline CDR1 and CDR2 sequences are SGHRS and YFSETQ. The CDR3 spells CASSLRPTTGGRETQYF. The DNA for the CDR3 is TGCGCCAGCAGCTTGCGTCCGACGACAGGGGGCAGAGAGACCCAGTACTTC.

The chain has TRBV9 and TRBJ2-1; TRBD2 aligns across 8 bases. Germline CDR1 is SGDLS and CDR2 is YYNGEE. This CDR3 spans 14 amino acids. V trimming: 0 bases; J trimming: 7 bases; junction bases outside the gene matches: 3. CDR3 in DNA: TGTGCCAGCAGCGTAGGACTAGCGAAGAATGAGCAGTTCTTC. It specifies CASSVGLAKNEQFF. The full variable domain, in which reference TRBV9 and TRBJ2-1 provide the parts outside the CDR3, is DSGVTQTPKHLITATGQRVTLRCSPRSGDLSVYWYQQSLDQGLQFLIQYYNGEERAKGNILERFSAQQFPDLHSELNLSSLELGDSALYFCASSVGLAKNEQFFGPGTRLTVL.

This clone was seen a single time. In DNA, the CDR3 is TGTGCCAGCAGCTGGGCGGGACTGGGCTCCTACGAGCAGTACTTC. It is translated as CASSWAGLGSYEQYF. J is TRBJ2-7 and V is TRBV13; TRBD2 might be the D (6 bases). Germline CDR1 and CDR2: PRHDT and FYEKMQ (reference sequence). V was cut by 4 bases and J by 0 bases, with 13 bases left in between. The CDR3 contains 15 residues.

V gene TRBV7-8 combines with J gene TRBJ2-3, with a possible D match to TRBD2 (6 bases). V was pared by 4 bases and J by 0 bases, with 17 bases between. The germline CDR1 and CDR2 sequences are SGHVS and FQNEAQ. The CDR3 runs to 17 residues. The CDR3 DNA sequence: TGTGCCAGCAGCTCCAACCTCGGCGGGACTAGCACAGATACGCAGTATTTT. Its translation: CASSSNLGGTSTDTQYF.